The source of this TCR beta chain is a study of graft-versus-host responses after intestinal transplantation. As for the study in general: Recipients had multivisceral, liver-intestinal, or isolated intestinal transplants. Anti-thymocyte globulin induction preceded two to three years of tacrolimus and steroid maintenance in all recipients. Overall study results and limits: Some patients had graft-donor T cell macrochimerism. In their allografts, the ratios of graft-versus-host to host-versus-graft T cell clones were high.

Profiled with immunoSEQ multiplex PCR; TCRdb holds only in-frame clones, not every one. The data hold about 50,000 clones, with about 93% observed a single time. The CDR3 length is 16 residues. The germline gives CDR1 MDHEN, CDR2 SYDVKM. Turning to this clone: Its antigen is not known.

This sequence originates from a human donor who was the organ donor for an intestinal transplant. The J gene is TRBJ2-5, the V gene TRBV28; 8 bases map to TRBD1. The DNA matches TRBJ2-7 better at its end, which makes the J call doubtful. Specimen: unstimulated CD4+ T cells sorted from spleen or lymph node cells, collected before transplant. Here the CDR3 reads CASSQLRGRSSYEQYF. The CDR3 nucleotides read TGTGCCAGCAGTCAACTCAGGGGGCGTTCCTCCTACGAGCAGTACTTC.